One and the same sample provided the 21 T cell receptor beta chains below, sequenced in a study of blood T cells in healthy people across ages. Sample-barcoded 5' priming and a J-beta primer mix drove a second PCR of roughly 7 to 11 cycles. TCRdb fed the 5' RACE reads into MiXCR, producing one record per CDR3 protein. The sample lists around 1.5 million distinct CDR3 sequences; about 35% were seen once. Sequencing was done on a sample of blood. The receptor source for this set is a woman aged 25-40 years in good health.

The V gene is TRBV5-6, the J gene TRBJ2-2; tentative D call: TRBD2 (5 bases). The CDR3 has 19 residues. CDR1 and CDR2 from the germline V gene are SGHDT and YYEEEE. Trimming pared 4 bases from V and 5 bases from J, leaving 27 bases between. CDR3 amino acids: CASSLGRGRGTVSTGELFF. The CDR3 DNA reads as TGTGCCAGCAGCCTAGGTCGTGGTCGGGGAACCGTTTCGACCGGGGAGCTGTTTTTT.

Many counts were recorded for this clonotype. The gene calls are TRBV7-9 and TRBJ2-7; D unresolved. The length of the CDR3 is 12 residues. The V and J ends lost 6 bases and 2 bases respectively, with 8 bases between them. Germline CDR1 is SEHNR and CDR2 is FQNEAQ (reference sequence). The CDR3 nucleotides are TGTGCCAGCAGTTTATGGGCCTACGAGCAGTACTTC. This codes for CASSLWAYEQYF.

The V call is TRBV3-1, the J call TRBJ1-1; D ambiguous. In germline, CDR1 is LGHDT, CDR2 YNNKEL (reference sequence). This CDR3 comprises 16 residues. The ends were cut back, 1 base at V and 2 bases at J, with 14 bases in the middle. As DNA, the CDR3 is TGTGCCAGCAGCCAAGGAGTCGGCATAGAAAACACTGAAGCTTTCTTT. Translated: CASSQGVGIENTEAFF. Based on the CDR3 plus reference TRBV3-1 and TRBJ1-1, the full variable domain is DTAVSQTPKYLVTQMGNDKSIKCEQNLGHDTMYWYKQDSKKFLKIMFSYNNKELIINETVPNRFSPKSPDKAHLNLHINSLELGDSAVYFCASSQGVGIENTEAFFGQGTRLTVV.

This clonotype appeared a few times. The chain recombines TRBV4-1 with TRBJ2-7; TRBD2 matches at 11 bases. The V and J ends lost 4 bases and 0 bases, in that order; junction bases with no gene match: 14. Germline assignment: CDR1 MGHRA and CDR2 YSYEKL. CDR3 length: 19 amino acids. Here the CDR3 reads CASSPKFPSGTSGSYEQYF. The CDR3 DNA is TGCGCCAGCAGCCCCAAGTTCCCCTCCGGGACTAGCGGCTCCTACGAGCAGTACTTC.

This rearrangement joins TRBV24-1 to TRBJ2-7, with D possibly called TRBD1 or TRBD2 (6 bases each). Germline-derived CDR1 and CDR2 are KGHDR and SFDVKD. This CDR3 comprises 13 residues. The germline V and J ends were trimmed by 9 bases and 9 bases, with 20 bases remaining between them. The CDR3 bases are TGTGCCACCGCAGAGGGGGGTTCCGCGGCGCAGTACTTC. It is translated as CATAEGGSAAQYF.

In its sample, this clonotype was seen a few times. The V and J genes are TRBV24-1 and TRBJ2-3; 9 bases match TRBD2. The V and J ends lost 4 bases and 2 bases, in that order; junction bases with no gene match: 3. Germline CDR1 and CDR2: KGHDR and SFDVKD. The CDR3 is 15 amino acids. CDR3 residues: CATSEKRGDTDTQYF. CDR3 DNA: TGTGCCACCAGTGAGAAGCGGGGGGACACAGATACGCAGTATTTT.

The chain employs TRBV18 and TRBJ1-1; possible D gene TRBD1, 5 bases. The CDR3 loop spans 14 amino acids. The germline V and J ends were trimmed by 9 bases and 6 bases, with 20 bases remaining between them. Germline V CDR1 and CDR2: KGHSH, LQKENI. CDR3 sequence (DNA): TGTGCCAGACAACGGTGGGGCCGGCCGGCTGAAGCTTTCTTT. Encoded protein: CARQRWGRPAEAFF.

This clonotype appeared a single time. The DNA is omitted, as the CDR3 cannot be located on it reliably, and the CDR3 follows TCRdb's listing. The V and J genes are TRBV29-1 and TRBJ1-2; the table gives TRBD1 as D, unverified against the DNA. The CDR3 sequence runs 12 residues, both termini included. Germline V gene data show CDR1 as SQVTM and CDR2 as ANQGSEA. The CDR3 here is CSAKGQVYGCTF.

This chain uses TRBV24-1 with TRBJ2-5, with 11 bases identical to TRBD2. Germline V gene lookup returns CDR1 KGHDR and CDR2 SFDVKD. The CDR3 totals 16 residues. With 0 bases clipped from V and 5 bases from J, the junction kept 4 bases outside the gene matches. CDR3 DNA sequence: TGTGCCACCAGTGATTTGACTAGCGGGAGTAAGGAGACCCAGTACTTC. Translating gives CATSDLTSGSKETQYF.

The rearrangement links TRBV2 to TRBJ2-5, with D possibly being TRBD2 (6 bases). The CDR3 is 10 residues long. Trimming took 5 bases from V and 10 from J, leaving 8 bases between them. From germline, CDR1 is SNHLY and CDR2 FYNNEI. The CDR3 nucleotides are TGTGCCAGCAGTTGGAGGGACCAGTACTTC. Its protein product is CASSWRDQYF.

V gene TRBV4-2 combines with J gene TRBJ2-7, with D possibly matching TRBD2 (5 bases). Germline V gene data show CDR1 as LGHNA and CDR2 as YNFKEQ. The CDR3 totals 17 residues. V lost 4 bases to trimming and J lost 0 bases, with 19 bases between them. The CDR3 loop is CASSRTRAELPSYEQYF. DNA for the CDR3: TGTGCCAGCAGCCGAACGAGGGCGGAACTCCCCTCCTACGAGCAGTACTTC.

This clonotype was observed a few times. This rearrangement joins TRBV5-6 to TRBJ2-7; 10 positions agree with TRBD2. CDR1 is SGHDT, CDR2 YYEEEE, per germline. The CDR3 loop spans 15 amino acids. With 1 base clipped from V and 6 bases from J, the junction kept 7 bases outside the gene matches. CDR3 nucleotide sequence: TGTGCCAGCAGCTTGTGGCTAGCGGGAGAGTTCGAGCAGTACTTC. This translates into CASSLWLAGEFEQYF.

This clonotype was recorded only once. The junction does not match germline at one end; this may be a read error. The chain is built from TRBV12-3 or TRBV12-4 and TRBJ2-1; TRBD1 is a possible D gene (6 bases). The CDR3 loop spans 17 amino acids. CDR3 coding DNA: TGTGCCAGCAGTTTACGACAGGTAGTAGGATCCTACAATGAGGAGTTCTTC. The encoded protein is CASSLRQVVGSYNEEFF.

In this sample, this clonotype turned up a few times. This chain connects TRBV27 to TRBJ2-3; D perhaps matches TRBD1 (6 bases). CDR3 length: 16 amino acids. Germline V gene lookup returns CDR1 MNHEY and CDR2 SMNVEV (reference sequence). Trimming left V 6 bases short and J 1 base short, with 17 bases between. The CDR3 region has the DNA TGTGCCAGCAGCCCAGGGGAAGGATGGGGCACAGATACGCAGTATTTT. Protein product: CASSPGEGWGTDTQYF.

This clonotype has ten or more counts. J is TRBJ2-7 and V is TRBV29-1, with D tentatively TRBD2 (6 bases). CDR1 and CDR2 (germline): SQVTM, ANQGSEA. This CDR3 is 11 amino acids long. V lost 5 bases and J 7 bases, leaving 12 bases between the germline ends. CDR3 nucleotide sequence: TGCAGCGTTAAGACTGCGGGGGAGCAGTACTTC. Protein sequence: CSVKTAGEQYF.

This clonotype was observed a few times. The chain links TRBV7-9 to TRBJ2-7, with 7 bases matching TRBD2. CDR1 is SEHNR, CDR2 FQNEAQ, per germline (reference sequence). V trimming: 7 bases; J trimming: 6 bases; junction bases outside the gene matches: 15. The CDR3 runs to 15 residues. CDR3 sequence reads: CASTPKSGVASEQYF. CDR3 bases: TGTGCCAGCACCCCCAAAAGCGGGGTGGCCTCCGAGCAGTACTTC. Full variable domain (rest looked up from reference TRBV7-9 and TRBJ2-7): DTGVSQNPRHKITKRGQNVTFRCDPISEHNRLYWYRQTLGQGPEFLTYFQNEAQLEKSRLLSDRFSAERPKGSFSTLEIQRTEQGDSAMYLCASTPKSGVASEQYFGPGTRLTVT.

V usage is TRBV7-6 and J usage is TRBJ2-3; 9 nucleotides agree with TRBD2. The CDR3 loop spans 17 amino acids. V shed 1 base, J shed 4 bases, and the junction held 9 bases outside the gene matches. Germline CDR1 and CDR2: SGHVS and FNYEAQ. CDR3: CASSLGVAGGRPDTQYF. CDR3 coding DNA: TGTGCCAGCAGCTTAGGGGTCGCGGGGGGGCGCCCAGATACGCAGTATTTT.

Comment on this clonotype: The junction departs from the called germline gene at one end, perhaps through a read error. The genes are TRBV10-3 and TRBJ2-3, with 10 bases matching TRBD2. Germline V lookup: CDR1 ENHRY, CDR2 SYGVKD. CDR3 size: 16 residues. CDR3: CAIRPQGLAAADTRYF. The CDR3 DNA follows: TGTGCCATCAGGCCACAAGGACTAGCGGCGGCAGATACGCGGTATTTT.

V gene TRBV28 combines with J gene TRBJ2-3, with D unresolved. Germline assignment: CDR1 MDHEN and CDR2 SYDVKM. The V end was cut by 8 bases, the J end by 4 bases, with 7 bases between. CDR3 length: 11 residues. CDR3 residues: CASGRADTQYF. The CDR3 DNA reads as TGTGCCAGCGGCAGAGCAGATACGCAGTATTTT.

Comment on this clonotype: No conserved phenylalanine or tryptophan is present at the end of the CDR3, so a read error is the likely explanation. The rearrangement joins TRBV9 to TRBJ2-3, with D maybe TRBD1 (6 bases). The CDR3 totals 15 residues. The germline CDR1 and CDR2 sequences are SGDLS and YYNGEE. V lost 3 bases, J lost 4 bases, and 15 bases lay in between. CDR3 coding DNA: TGTGCCAGCAGCGCAGGGGACCAAGGGGCAGATACGCAGTATTGT. This codes for CASSAGDQGADTQYC.

This clonotype was counted many times. The chain is built from TRBV20-1 and TRBJ2-7; possibly TRBD1 for D (6 bases). Looked up from germline, CDR1 is DFQATT and CDR2 is SNEGSKA (reference sequence). With 1 base removed from V and 3 bases from J, the gap between germline ends came to 10 bases. The CDR3 length is 13 residues. CDR3 DNA sequence: TGCAGTGCTAGAGGGGCAGGGGTCTACGAGCAGTACTTC. Its protein is CSARGAGVYEQYF.